Detailed here is one TCR beta chain. Antigen unknown. No fewer than 6 million PBMCs went into each sample. CDR1 is LNHNV and CDR2 is YYDKDF in the germline V gene (reference sequence). The V end was cut by 0 bases, the J end by 1 base, with 11 bases between. The length of the CDR3 is 16 residues. A J-beta primer mix and a sample-barcoded 5' primer were used in a second PCR of roughly 6 to 12 cycles. TCRdb re-called the 5' RACE reads with MiXCR, one entry per CDR3 protein. The sample gives some 560,000 distinct CDR3 sequences, about 26% of which show up once; approximately 3.5% is in the top ten. This sample is part of a study of blood T cells in healthy people across ages. Study observations and caveats: A roughly linear fall in TCR beta diversity per million T cells was seen with increasing age. Percentage of naive T cells showed a strong correlation with TCR beta diversity.

Separately, the same data were catalogued under a study of T cells of mothers and their children. From that paper: Reads recorded for TCR beta CDR3 numbered over 9.5 million per mother and about 3 million per child.

The sequence was collected from a boy aged 2 to 10 in good health. The sequenced material came from blood. The J gene is TRBJ2-3, the V gene TRBV15; D tentatively fits TRBD1 or TRBD2 (5 bases each). The CDR3 here is CATSRDGKGRTDTQYF. In DNA form, the CDR3 reads TGTGCCACCAGCAGAGATGGAAAGGGACGCACAGATACGCAGTATTTT. The full variable domain, in which reference TRBV15 and TRBJ2-3 provide the parts outside the CDR3, is DAMVIQNPRYQVTQFGKPVTLSCSQTLNHNVMYWYQQKSSQAPKLLFHYYDKDFNNEADTPDNFQSRRPNTSFCFLDIRSPGLGDTAMYLCATSRDGKGRTDTQYFGPGTRLTVL.